This T cell receptor (beta chain) was sequenced in a study of cytomegalovirus exposure and HLA in healthy donors. As to this clone: Antigen: not known.

The assay was immunoSEQ multiplex PCR, and TCRdb's table has in-frame clones only and misses some. The data hold 120,000 or so clones, with approximately 90% observed a single time. General study findings and limits: According to the study, roughly 160 TCR beta chains were cytomegalovirus-associated. With high specificity and sensitivity, the classifier reportedly diagnosed cytomegalovirus status. A few chains tied to CMV proved CMV antigen-specific in vitro.

It was the roughly 130-subject validation cohort, separate from the roughly 700-subject first cohort, to which the donors belonged. The sample consisted of PBMCs. The receptor was isolated from a woman aged 18-35 years in good health and CMV-seronegative.

The chain's CDR3 is CAGRGGGTYEQYF. The CDR3 nucleotides read TGTGCCGGACGGGGCGGGGGGACCTACGAGCAGTACTTC. The V gene is TRBV28, the J gene TRBJ2-7, with 8 nucleotides matching TRBD2. This CDR3 has 13 residues. Germline trimming cut 11 bases from V and 2 bases from J; bases unmatched to any gene: 8. CDR1 is MDHEN, CDR2 SYDVKM, per germline.